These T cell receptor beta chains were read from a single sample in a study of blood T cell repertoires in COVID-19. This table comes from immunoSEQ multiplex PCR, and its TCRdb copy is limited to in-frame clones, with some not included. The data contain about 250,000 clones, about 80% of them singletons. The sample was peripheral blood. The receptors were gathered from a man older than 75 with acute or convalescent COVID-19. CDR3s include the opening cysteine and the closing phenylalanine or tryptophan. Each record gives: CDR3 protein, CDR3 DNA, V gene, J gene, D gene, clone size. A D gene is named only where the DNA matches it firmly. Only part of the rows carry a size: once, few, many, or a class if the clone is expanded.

cdr3_aa: CASSIPSAGSNTEAFF
cdr3_nt: TGTGCCAGTAGTATCCCGAGTGCAGGATCGAACACTGAAGCTTTCTTT
v_call: TRBV19
j_call: TRBJ1-1
d_call: .
clone_size: .

cdr3_aa: CASSFDRANNEKLFF
cdr3_nt: TGTGCCAGCAGCTTCGACAGGGCAAATAATGAAAAACTGTTTTTT
v_call: TRBV7-2
j_call: TRBJ1-4
d_call: TRBD1
clone_size: once

cdr3_aa: CSASVNYGYTF
cdr3_nt: TGCAGTGCTAGCGTTAATTATGGCTACACCTTC
v_call: TRBV20-1
j_call: TRBJ1-2
d_call: .
clone_size: .

cdr3_aa: CASSESLLRAHEQYF
cdr3_nt: TGTGCCAGCAGTGAATCGTTATTACGAGCCCACGAGCAGTACTTC
v_call: TRBV25-1
j_call: TRBJ2-7
d_call: .
clone_size: .

cdr3_aa: CAAERAANNQPQHF
cdr3_nt: TGTGCGGCTGAGAGGGCAGCCAACAATCAGCCCCAGCATTTT
v_call: TRBV6-5
j_call: TRBJ1-5
d_call: .
clone_size: .

cdr3_aa: CASSRPGQGAYEQYF
cdr3_nt: TGTGCCAGCAGCCGCCCGGGACAGGGGGCCTACGAGCAGTACTTC
v_call: TRBV14
j_call: TRBJ2-7
d_call: TRBD1
clone_size: .

cdr3_aa: CASTGGQGHSTDTQYF
cdr3_nt: TGTGCCAGCACCGGGGGACAGGGACATAGCACAGATACGCAGTATTTT
v_call: TRBV28
j_call: TRBJ2-3
d_call: TRBD1
clone_size: .

cdr3_aa: CASSPRGAAEKLFF
cdr3_nt: TGTGCCAGCAGCCCTCGGGGGGCCGCTGAAAAACTGTTTTTT
v_call: TRBV3-1/TRBV3-2
j_call: TRBJ1-4
d_call: .
clone_size: .

cdr3_aa: CSVSDRVGYGYTF
cdr3_nt: TGCAGCGTTTCGGACAGGGTTGGGTATGGCTACACCTTC
v_call: TRBV29-1
j_call: TRBJ1-2
d_call: TRBD1
clone_size: .

cdr3_aa: CASRTAGDRGTYEQYF
cdr3_nt: TGTGCCAGCAGAACGGCCGGAGACAGGGGCACCTACGAGCAGTACTTC
v_call: TRBV5-5
j_call: TRBJ2-7
d_call: TRBD1
clone_size: .

cdr3_aa: CASSSDGLTDTQYF
cdr3_nt: TGTGCCAGCAGCTCAGACGGACTTACCGATACGCAGTATTTT
v_call: TRBV11-3
j_call: TRBJ2-3
d_call: .
clone_size: .

cdr3_aa: CASSGGTGGYGYTF
cdr3_nt: TGTGCCAGCAGCGGCGGGACAGGGGGCTATGGCTACACCTTC
v_call: TRBV9
j_call: TRBJ1-2
d_call: TRBD1
clone_size: .

cdr3_aa: CALSKQVGEKLFF
cdr3_nt: TGTGCCTTGAGTAAACAGGTGGGAGAAAAACTGTTTTTT
v_call: TRBV30
j_call: TRBJ1-4
d_call: .
clone_size: .

cdr3_aa: CASSPAGAPLNSPLHF
cdr3_nt: TGCGCCAGCAGTCCTGCTGGGGCCCCTCTAAATTCACCCCTCCACTTT
v_call: TRBV10-1
j_call: TRBJ1-6
d_call: .
clone_size: .

cdr3_aa: CASPDRNYGYTF
cdr3_nt: TGTGCCAGCCCCGACAGAAACTATGGCTACACCTTC
v_call: TRBV7-7
j_call: TRBJ1-2
d_call: .
clone_size: .

cdr3_aa: CATIRTGIPYEQYF
cdr3_nt: TGTGCCACGATCCGGACAGGGATTCCCTACGAGCAGTACTTC
v_call: TRBV6-5
j_call: TRBJ2-7
d_call: TRBD1
clone_size: .

cdr3_aa: CASRLAGADTQYF
cdr3_nt: TGTGCCAGCAGACTAGCGGGAGCAGATACGCAGTATTTT
v_call: TRBV3-1/TRBV3-2
j_call: TRBJ2-3
d_call: TRBD2
clone_size: .

cdr3_aa: CASSQIPTGLLPNYGYTF
cdr3_nt: TGTGCCAGCAGTCAAATCCCGACAGGGCTCCTTCCTAACTATGGCTACACCTTC
v_call: TRBV7-9
j_call: TRBJ1-2
d_call: TRBD1
clone_size: .

cdr3_aa: CASSQIGTTNYGYTF
cdr3_nt: TGTGCCAGCAGCCAAATAGGGACTACTAACTATGGCTACACCTTC
v_call: TRBV4-2
j_call: TRBJ1-2
d_call: .
clone_size: .

cdr3_aa: CAISGGQGNQPQHF
cdr3_nt: TGTGCCATCAGTGGTGGTCAGGGGAATCAGCCCCAGCATTTT
v_call: TRBV10-3
j_call: TRBJ1-5
d_call: .
clone_size: .

cdr3_aa: CASSSTRQINTEAFF
cdr3_nt: TGTGCCAGCAGCTCTACAAGACAAATAAACACTGAAGCTTTCTTT
v_call: TRBV27
j_call: TRBJ1-1
d_call: .
clone_size: .

cdr3_aa: CASSLARGIGELFF
cdr3_nt: TGCGCCAGCAGCTTGGCCCGGGGAATCGGGGAGCTGTTTTTT
v_call: TRBV5-1
j_call: TRBJ2-2
d_call: .
clone_size: .

cdr3_aa: CASSSDRGSYNEQFF
cdr3_nt: TGTGCCAGTAGTTCGGACAGGGGCTCCTACAATGAGCAGTTCTTC
v_call: TRBV19
j_call: TRBJ2-1
d_call: TRBD1
clone_size: .

cdr3_aa: CASSLEGLGYNEQFF
cdr3_nt: TGTGCCAGCAGTTTAGAGGGACTAGGGTACAATGAGCAGTTCTTC
v_call: TRBV28
j_call: TRBJ2-1
d_call: TRBD2
clone_size: .

cdr3_aa: CASRSRNTNTEAFF
cdr3_nt: TGTGCCAGCAGGTCCCGAAACACCAACACTGAAGCTTTCTTT
v_call: TRBV7-9
j_call: TRBJ1-1
d_call: .
clone_size: few

cdr3_aa: CASSLWDSGTGELFF
cdr3_nt: TGTGCCAGCAGTTTATGGGACTCGGGGACCGGGGAGCTGTTTTTT
v_call: TRBV28
j_call: TRBJ2-2
d_call: .
clone_size: .

cdr3_aa: CAWDRGNSPLHF
cdr3_nt: TGTGCCTGGGACAGGGGTAATTCACCCCTCCACTTT
v_call: TRBV30
j_call: TRBJ1-6
d_call: TRBD1
clone_size: .

cdr3_aa: CASSATGSSPLHF
cdr3_nt: TGTGCCAGCAGCGCCACAGGGAGTTCACCCCTCCACTTT
v_call: TRBV11-3
j_call: TRBJ1-6
d_call: .
clone_size: .

cdr3_aa: CASRPTGRGGNTIYF
cdr3_nt: TGTGCCAGCAGGCCGACAGGGAGAGGGGGAAACACCATATATTTT
v_call: TRBV6-5
j_call: TRBJ1-3
d_call: TRBD1
clone_size: .

cdr3_aa: CASSFLPWTANYGYTF
cdr3_nt: TGTGCCAGCAGCTTTCTCCCCTGGACAGCTAACTATGGCTACACCTTC
v_call: TRBV7-9
j_call: TRBJ1-2
d_call: .
clone_size: .

cdr3_aa: CASSQGSGGGYTF
cdr3_nt: TGTGCCAGCAGCCAAGGCTCAGGGGGTGGCTACACCTTC
v_call: TRBV3-1/TRBV3-2
j_call: TRBJ1-2
d_call: TRBD1
clone_size: .

cdr3_aa: CASSLAHPGLAGGDSYEQYF
cdr3_nt: TGTGCCAGCAGCTTAGCCCATCCGGGACTAGCGGGAGGCGACTCCTACGAGCAGTACTTC
v_call: TRBV11-3
j_call: TRBJ2-7
d_call: TRBD2
clone_size: .

cdr3_aa: CASSIGPRWEQFF
cdr3_nt: TGTGCCAGTAGTATAGGGCCTAGATGGGAGCAGTTCTTC
v_call: TRBV19
j_call: TRBJ2-1
d_call: .
clone_size: .

cdr3_aa: CASSGGHRFSGNTIYF
cdr3_nt: TGTGCCAGCAGTGGGGGACACCGATTCTCTGGAAACACCATATATTTT
v_call: TRBV28
j_call: TRBJ1-3
d_call: .
clone_size: .

cdr3_aa: CASSLYPGQIDQPQHF
cdr3_nt: TGTGCCAGCAGTTTATATCCTGGACAAATTGATCAGCCCCAGCATTTT
v_call: TRBV27
j_call: TRBJ1-5
d_call: .
clone_size: .

cdr3_aa: CASSYSAGQGLAGTDTQYF
cdr3_nt: TGTGCCAGCAGTTACTCGGCGGGGCAGGGACTAGCCGGCACAGATACGCAGTATTTT
v_call: TRBV6-2/TRBV6-3
j_call: TRBJ2-3
d_call: TRBD2
clone_size: few

cdr3_aa: CASSYLFLAASTDTQYF
cdr3_nt: TGTGCCAGCAGTTACCTATTTCTAGCGGCCTCCACAGATACGCAGTATTTT
v_call: TRBV6-2/TRBV6-3
j_call: TRBJ2-3
d_call: TRBD2
clone_size: .

cdr3_aa: CASSTGQETQYF
cdr3_nt: TGTGCCAGCAGCACAGGGCAAGAGACCCAGTACTTC
v_call: TRBV6-6
j_call: TRBJ2-5
d_call: .
clone_size: .

cdr3_aa: CASSFRWSYNSPLHF
cdr3_nt: TGTGCCAGCAGTTTCCGGTGGAGCTATAATTCACCCCTCCACTTT
v_call: TRBV28
j_call: TRBJ1-6
d_call: .
clone_size: .

cdr3_aa: CASRQSEAGPPEQFF
cdr3_nt: TGTGCCAGCAGACAGTCAGAAGCGGGGCCCCCAGAGCAGTTCTTC
v_call: TRBV6-6
j_call: TRBJ2-1
d_call: TRBD2
clone_size: once

cdr3_aa: CASSFLRVMNTEAFF
cdr3_nt: TGTGCCAGCAGTTTCCTCCGGGTGATGAACACTGAAGCTTTCTTT
v_call: TRBV28
j_call: TRBJ1-1
d_call: .
clone_size: .

cdr3_aa: CASSALGGSYNSPLHF
cdr3_nt: TGTGCCAGCAGTGCCCTAGGGGGCTCCTATAATTCACCCCTCCACTTT
v_call: TRBV28
j_call: TRBJ1-6
d_call: .
clone_size: .

cdr3_aa: CASSFTAESNEQFF
cdr3_nt: TGTGCCAGCAGCTTTACAGCGGAGAGCAATGAGCAGTTCTTC
v_call: TRBV9
j_call: TRBJ2-1
d_call: .
clone_size: .

cdr3_aa: CASSLRGHPDEKLFF
cdr3_nt: TGCGCCAGCAGCTTGAGGGGACACCCTGATGAAAAACTGTTTTTT
v_call: TRBV5-1
j_call: TRBJ1-4
d_call: .
clone_size: .

cdr3_aa: CASSQTDRANTIYF
cdr3_nt: TGTGCCAGCAGCCAAACGGACAGGGCCAACACCATATATTTT
v_call: TRBV3-1/TRBV3-2
j_call: TRBJ1-3
d_call: TRBD1
clone_size: .

cdr3_aa: CASTPWGVQPGNTIYF
cdr3_nt: TGTGCCAGCACTCCCTGGGGGGTACAGCCTGGAAACACCATATATTTT
v_call: TRBV28
j_call: TRBJ1-3
d_call: .
clone_size: .